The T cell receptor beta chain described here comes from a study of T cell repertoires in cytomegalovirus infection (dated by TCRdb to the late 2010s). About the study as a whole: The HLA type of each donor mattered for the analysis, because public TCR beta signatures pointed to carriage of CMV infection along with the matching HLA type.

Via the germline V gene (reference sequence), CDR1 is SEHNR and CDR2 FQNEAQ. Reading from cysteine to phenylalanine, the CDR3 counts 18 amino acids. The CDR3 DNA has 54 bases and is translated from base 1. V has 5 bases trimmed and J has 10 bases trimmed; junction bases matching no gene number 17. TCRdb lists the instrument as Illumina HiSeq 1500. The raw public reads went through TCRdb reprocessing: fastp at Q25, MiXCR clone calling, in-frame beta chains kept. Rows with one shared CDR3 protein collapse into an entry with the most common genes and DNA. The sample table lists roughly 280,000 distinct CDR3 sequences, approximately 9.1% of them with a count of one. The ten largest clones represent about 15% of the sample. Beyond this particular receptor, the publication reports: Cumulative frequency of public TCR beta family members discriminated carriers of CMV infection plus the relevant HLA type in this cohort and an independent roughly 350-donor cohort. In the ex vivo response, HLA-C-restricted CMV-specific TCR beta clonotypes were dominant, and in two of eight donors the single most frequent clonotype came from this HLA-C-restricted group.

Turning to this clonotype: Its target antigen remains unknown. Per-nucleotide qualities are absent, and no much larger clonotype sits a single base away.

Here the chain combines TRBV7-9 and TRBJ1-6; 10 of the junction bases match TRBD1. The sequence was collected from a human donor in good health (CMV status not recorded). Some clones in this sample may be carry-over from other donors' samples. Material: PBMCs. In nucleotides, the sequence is TGTGCCAGCAGCCTTCGACAGGGGGCCGCGAAATGGGGCTCACCCCTCCACTTT. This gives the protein CASSLRQGAAKWGSPLHF. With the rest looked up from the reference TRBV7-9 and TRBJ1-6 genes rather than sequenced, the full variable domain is DTGVSQNPRHKITKRGQNVTFRCDPISEHNRLYWYRQTLGQGPEFLTYFQNEAQLEKSRLLSDRFSAERPKGSFSTLEIQRTEQGDSAMYLCASSLRQGAAKWGSPLHFGNGTRLTVT.